What follows is one T cell receptor beta chain and its context. It has no known antigen specificity. No base quality values were provided; no much bigger clone lies one nucleotide off. This record belongs to a study of T cell responses to AZD1222 COVID-19 vaccine (dated by TCRdb to the early 2020s). With regard to the full study: AZD1222 recipients whose second dose came at about 4 weeks and those whose second dose came at about 12 weeks were combined into one group, since spike-specific TCR depth and breadth did not differ between the two schedules. A total of approximately 250 trial participants underwent TCR sequencing, of whom around 210 had received two doses of AZD1222 and 26 had received two doses of the MenACWY control vaccine. Trial participants were enrolled by age into 18-55, 56-69 and 70-plus year subgroups, with 148, 28 and 57 TCR-sequenced participants respectively. The investigation overall reported the following: Because no samples from the day 14 peak response were available, repertoires could be characterized only after the peak T cell response. Reportedly, close to half of the unique spike-specific TCRs recognized epitopes lying outside the regions that are mutated in the B.1.351 and B.1.1.7 variants. Vaccine-associated CD4 TCRs spanned the whole spike protein, with dominant responses in regions 160-218 and 743-854. Conclusions about previously exposed vaccinees are limited, since just 5 to 7 AZD1222 recipients were seropositive for SARS-CoV-2 at baseline. Participants were mostly white British and included more females than males, and it was suggested by the authors that clonal diversity may have been underestimated. The 56-69-year group was small, and its depth increase did not reach significance, likely because of low power. After two AZD1222 doses, spike-specific TCR breadth and depth were significantly higher than at day 0 and than in MenACWY recipients.

The CDR3 regions of human TCRbeta chains were analyzed by immunosequencing. Processing in the source paper ran as follows. Repertoire TCRs were matched against a reference library of SARS-CoV-2-specific TCRs generated with the MIRA antigen-specificity platform. Breadth was defined as the fraction of unique TCRs that were SARS-CoV-2-associated. Depth was defined as the fraction of total T cells that were SARS-CoV-2-associated. Using the MIRA data, every spike-specific TCR was mapped to the spike region that the TCR reacted to and assigned to either a CD4 or a CD8 class. Log10-transformed breadth and depth values were compared by one-way ANOVA with Sidak's multiple comparisons tests. TCRdb's version of the immuneACCESS table is confined to in-frame rearrangements and falls short of the full clone set. An unresolved V gene accounts for under half of the shortfall where checked; the remainder is of unknown origin. That table gives V, J and clone size, and the DNA gave D and trimming. The sample table holds some 130,000 clones, of which 92% were seen once. The ten top clones hold just over 3% of the sample.

The CDR3 has 11 amino acids, counting the end cysteine and phenylalanine. Of all the DNA, just the CDR3 is kept, 33 bases in frame from base 1. V is pruned by 4 bases and J by 10 bases, leaving 3 bases of the junction without a gene match. Looking up the germline V gene yields CDR1 MNHEY and CDR2 SVGAGI. The time point label here, explained by the study, means: baseline before first vaccination. Vaccinee samples were obtained from the UK trials COV001 and COV002, which included a single-blind randomized controlled phase 2/3 trial of AZD1222 (ChAdOx1 nCoV-19) in healthy adults. For TCRbeta chain sequencing, PBMC samples were collected from trial participants at day 0 and at day 28 after the second dose.

The clonotype was recovered from an adult in good health. The chain joins TRBV6-5 to TRBJ2-7; TRBD1 aligns with 8 central bases. The specimen comprised peripheral blood, sampled on day 0 of AZD1222 vaccination. CDR3 region: CASSSDRAQYF. The nucleotide sequence is TGTGCCAGCAGTTCGGACAGGGCACAGTACTTC.